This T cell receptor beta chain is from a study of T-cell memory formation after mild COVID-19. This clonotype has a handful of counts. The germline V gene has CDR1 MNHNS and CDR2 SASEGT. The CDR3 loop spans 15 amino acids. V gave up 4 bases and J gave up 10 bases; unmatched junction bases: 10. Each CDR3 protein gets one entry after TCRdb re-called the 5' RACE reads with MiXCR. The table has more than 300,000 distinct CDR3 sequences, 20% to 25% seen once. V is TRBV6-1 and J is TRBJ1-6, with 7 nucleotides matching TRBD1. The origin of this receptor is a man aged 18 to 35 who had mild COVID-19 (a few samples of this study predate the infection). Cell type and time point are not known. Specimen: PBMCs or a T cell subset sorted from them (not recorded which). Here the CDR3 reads CASSGRTGGRSPLHF. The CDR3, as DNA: TGTGCCAGCAGTGGTCGGACAGGAGGAAGGTCACCCCTCCACTTT.